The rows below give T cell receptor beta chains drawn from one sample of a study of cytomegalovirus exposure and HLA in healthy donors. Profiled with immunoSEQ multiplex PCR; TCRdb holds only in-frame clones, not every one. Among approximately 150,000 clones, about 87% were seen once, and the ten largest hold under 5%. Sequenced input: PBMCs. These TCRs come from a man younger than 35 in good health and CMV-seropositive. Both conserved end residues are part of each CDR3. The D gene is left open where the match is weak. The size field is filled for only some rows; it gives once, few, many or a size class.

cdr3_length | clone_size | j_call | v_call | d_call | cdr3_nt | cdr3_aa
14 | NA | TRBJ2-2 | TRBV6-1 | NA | TGTGCCAGCAGTGAACTACGGGGTACCGGGGAGCTGTTTTTT | CASSELRGTGELFF
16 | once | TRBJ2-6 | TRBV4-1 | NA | TGCGCCAGCAGCCAAGATCGCAGCTCTGGGGCCAACGTCCTGACTTTC | CASSQDRSSGANVLTF
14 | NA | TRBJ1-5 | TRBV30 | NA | TGTGCCTGGAGTGTAGGAGTTGTAGGTCAGCCCCAGCATTTT | CAWSVGVVGQPQHF
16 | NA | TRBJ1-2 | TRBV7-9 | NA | TGTGCCAGCAGCGGGGCAGCACGGACTACTAACTATGGCTACACCTTC | CASSGAARTTNYGYTF
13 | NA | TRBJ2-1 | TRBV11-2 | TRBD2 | TGTGCCAGTAGCGGGTCCCGGGGCAATGAGCAGTTCTTC | CASSGSRGNEQFF
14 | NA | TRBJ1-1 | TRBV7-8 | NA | TGTGCCAGCAGCTTACAGGGAGGATATGCTGAAGCTTTCTTT | CASSLQGGYAEAFF
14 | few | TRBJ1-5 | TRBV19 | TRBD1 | TGTGCCAGTAGTGTACAGGGGTTAGATCAGCCCCAGCATTTT | CASSVQGLDQPQHF
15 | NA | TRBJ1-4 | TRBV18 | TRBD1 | TGTGCCAGCTCACCACCGGGACAGAGGAATGAAAAACTGTTTTTT | CASSPPGQRNEKLFF
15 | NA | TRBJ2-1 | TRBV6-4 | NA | TGTGCCAGCAGTGTTGGAGCTAGCGAGAACAATGAGCAGTTCTTC | CASSVGASENNEQFF
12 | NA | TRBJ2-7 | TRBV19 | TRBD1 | TGTGCCGTCGGGACAGGGTCCTACGAGCAGTACTTC | CAVGTGSYEQYF
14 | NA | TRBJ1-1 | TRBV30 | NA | TGTGCCTGGAGTCCGGGAGCGGGGGCAGTAGAAGCTTTCTTT | CAWSPGAGAVEAFF
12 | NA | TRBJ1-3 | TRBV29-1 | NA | TGCAGCGTTGTTCCTCCTGGAGACACCATATATTTT | CSVVPPGDTIYF
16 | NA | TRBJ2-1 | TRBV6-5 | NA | TGTGCCAGCAGTTACTCGAGTGGGAGAATTGGCAATGAGCAGTTCTTC | CASSYSSGRIGNEQFF
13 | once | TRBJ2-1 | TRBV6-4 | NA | TGTGCCAGCAGTGACTCGCCCACTAATGAGCAGTTCTTC | CASSDSPTNEQFF
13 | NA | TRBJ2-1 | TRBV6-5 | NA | TGTGCCAGCCGGGATTCCGGAAACAATGAGCAGTTCTTC | CASRDSGNNEQFF
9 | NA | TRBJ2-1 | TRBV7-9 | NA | TGTGCCAGCAGCACTCAAGCGTTCTTC | CASSTQAFF
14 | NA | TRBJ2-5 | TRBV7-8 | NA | TGTGCCAGCAGCTTATTAGCGGCGCAAGAGACCCAGTACTTC | CASSLLAAQETQYF
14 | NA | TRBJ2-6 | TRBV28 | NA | TGTGCCGCTAGAGGGGGCTCTGGGGCCAACGTCCTGACTTTC | CAARGGSGANVLTF
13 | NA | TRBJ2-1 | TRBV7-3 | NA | TGTGCCAGCAGCCCCGGGAGCCGGGGTGAGCAGTTCTTC | CASSPGSRGEQFF
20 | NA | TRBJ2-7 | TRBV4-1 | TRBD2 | TGCGCCAGCAGCCAAGCCCCCGGGACTAGCGGGAGATCGGGGTCCTACGAGCAGTACTTC | CASSQAPGTSGRSGSYEQYF
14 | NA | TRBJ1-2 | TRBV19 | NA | TGTGCCAGTAGTATAGGTGAGACAACCTATGGCTACACCTTC | CASSIGETTYGYTF
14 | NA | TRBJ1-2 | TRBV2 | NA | TGTGCCAGCAGTGAAGCCTCGCAGGGATATGGCTACACCTTC | CASSEASQGYGYTF
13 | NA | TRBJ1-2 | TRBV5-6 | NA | TGTGCCAGCAGCTTAGGGCGAGGGTATGGCTACACCTTC | CASSLGRGYGYTF
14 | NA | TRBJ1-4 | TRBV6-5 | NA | TGTGCCAGCAGTACTTCCTACCTTAATGAAAAACTGTTTTTT | CASSTSYLNEKLFF
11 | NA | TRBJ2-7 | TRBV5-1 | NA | TGCGCCAGCAGCTTGGCCGGCGAGCAGTACTTC | CASSLAGEQYF
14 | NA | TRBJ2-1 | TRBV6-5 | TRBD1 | TGTGCCAGCAGTCCGGACAGGCCCTACAATGAGCAGTTCTTC | CASSPDRPYNEQFF
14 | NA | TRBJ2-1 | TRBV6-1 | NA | TGTGCCAGCAGGAGGGCGGGCCGATACAATGAGCAGTTCTTC | CASRRAGRYNEQFF
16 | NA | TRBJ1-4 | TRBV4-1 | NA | TGCGCCAGCAGCCAAGTCCAGGTCTCGACTAATGAAAAACTGTTTTTT | CASSQVQVSTNEKLFF
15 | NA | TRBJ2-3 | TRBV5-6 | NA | TGTGCCAGCAGACCTTTTGCCAGGGACACAGATACGCAGTATTTT | CASRPFARDTDTQYF
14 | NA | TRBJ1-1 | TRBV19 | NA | TGTGCCAGTAGTGCTCCACAGGGTGGTACTGAAGCTTTCTTT | CASSAPQGGTEAFF
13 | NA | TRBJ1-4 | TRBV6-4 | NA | TGTGCCAGCAGTGAGAGGATGTACGAAAAACTGTTTTTT | CASSERMYEKLFF
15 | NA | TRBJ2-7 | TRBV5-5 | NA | TGTGCCAGCAGTACCCAGGGGCGATCTCTCTACGAGCAGTACTTC | CASSTQGRSLYEQYF
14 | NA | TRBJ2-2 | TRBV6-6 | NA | TGTGCCAGCAGTTACTCGAGTAGTTCCGGGGAGCTGTTTTTT | CASSYSSSSGELFF
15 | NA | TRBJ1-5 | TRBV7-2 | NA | TGTGCCAGCAGTCCCGGTGTACGTAGCAATCAGCCCCAGCATTTT | CASSPGVRSNQPQHF
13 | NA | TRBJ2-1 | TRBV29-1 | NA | NA | CSFEVGQGAYRFF
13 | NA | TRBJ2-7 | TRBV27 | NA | TGTGCCAGCAGTATCAAAGCGGCCTACGAGCAGTACTTC | CASSIKAAYEQYF
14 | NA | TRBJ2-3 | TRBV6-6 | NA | TGTGCCAGCAGTTACGGGGCAGGGCGGGATACGCAGTATTTT | CASSYGAGRDTQYF
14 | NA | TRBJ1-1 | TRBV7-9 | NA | TGTGCCAGCACCCTTAGAGGGGAGGGCACTGAAGCTTTCTTT | CASTLRGEGTEAFF
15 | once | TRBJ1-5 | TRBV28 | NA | TGTGCCAGCAGTGGAGGGAATCCTAGCAATCAGCCCCAGCATTTT | CASSGGNPSNQPQHF
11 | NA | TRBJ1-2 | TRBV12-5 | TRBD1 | TGTGCTAGTAAGACAGGGGTTGGCTACACCTTC | CASKTGVGYTF
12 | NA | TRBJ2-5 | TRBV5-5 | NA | TGTGCCAGCAGCCCCGACTGGGAGACCCAGTACTTC | CASSPDWETQYF
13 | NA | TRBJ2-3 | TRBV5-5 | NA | TGTGCCAGCAGCCTGGACTCTCCGAATACGCAGTATTTT | CASSLDSPNTQYF
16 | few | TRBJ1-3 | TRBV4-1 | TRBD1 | TGCGCCAGCAGCCAAGGGGACAGGGGTAGTGGAAACACCATATATTTT | CASSQGDRGSGNTIYF